The 14 T cell receptor beta chains below all came from one sample that was sequenced in a study of Ad26.COV2.S vaccination and SARS-CoV-2 variants. Here immunoSEQ multiplex PCR was the method, and the copy in TCRdb shows in-frame clones only, minus some. Of some 340,000 clones detected, 86% appear once; the ten largest clones hold around 1.9%. The treatment is: some 19 received Ad26.COV2.S at low or high dose, single or two shots; roughly five received placebo; per-sample allocation not given. Sampling happened 63 days after the first vaccine or placebo injection. Here the sequenced sample was peripheral blood, taken in a trial of Ad26.COV2.S vaccine versus placebo. The source of these receptors is a person between 18 and 65 years old who received the Ad26.COV2.S COVID-19 vaccine or a placebo.

The chain's CDR3 is CAWRTRGVLLSYEQYF. CDR3 DNA: TGTGCCTGGAGGACGCGGGGGGTCCTCCTCTCCTACGAGCAGTACTTC. This sequence joins TRBV30 and TRBJ2-7; 8 positions match TRBD2. CDR1 is GTSNPN, CDR2 SVGIG, per germline (reference sequence). The CDR3 length is 16 residues. V shed 3 bases, J shed 0 bases, and the junction held 10 bases outside the gene matches.

The chain joins TRBV6-5 to TRBJ1-5, with 9 bases that match TRBD1. Germline V gene data show CDR1 as MNHEY and CDR2 as SVGAGI. With V trimmed by 11 bases and J by 7 bases, 9 bases remained unmatched. CDR3 length equals 13 residues. The CDR3 reads CAGAGTGRQPQHF. In DNA, the CDR3 is TGTGCCGGGGCCGGGACAGGGCGGCAGCCCCAGCATTTT.

The chain links TRBV29-1 to TRBJ1-2, with 8 bases lining up with TRBD1. The CDR3 covers 13 residues. Trimming took 6 bases from V and 4 from J; bases not matched to a gene: 7. From germline, CDR1 is SQVTM and CDR2 ANQGSEA. The CDR3 coding sequence is TGCAGCGTCCGCAGGGGGCTGAGCTATGGCTACACCTTC. This encodes CSVRRGLSYGYTF.

The chain carries TRBV25-1 and TRBJ1-6; 7 nucleotides align to TRBD1. The CDR3 has 15 amino acids. The trim removed 2 bases at V and 7 bases at J, leaving 5 bases unmatched. Germline CDR1 reads MGHDK; CDR2 reads SYGVNS. The CDR3 DNA sequence: TGTGCCAGCAGTGAAGTTGACAGGGAAAATTCACCCCTCCACTTT. Its translation is CASSEVDRENSPLHF.

J is TRBJ1-2 and V is TRBV12-3 or TRBV12-4, with D maybe TRBD1 (5 bases). V was trimmed by 2 bases and J by 4 bases, leaving 8 bases between them. The CDR3 length is 13 residues. This CDR3 reads CASSLRGLYGYTF. Written as DNA, the CDR3 is TGTGCCAGCAGTTTACGGGGACTCTATGGCTACACCTTC.

This rearrangement joins TRBV6-2 or TRBV6-3 to TRBJ2-2; D gene unclear. Germline CDR1 reads MNHEY; CDR2 reads SVGEGT. The CDR3 sequence is 14 residues long. V shed 2 bases and J shed 4 bases, with 8 bases lying between them. The CDR3 DNA follows: TGTGCCAGCAGTTACCGAGCGCTCACCGGGGAGCTGTTTTTT. Protein sequence: CASSYRALTGELFF.

This clone showed up many times. This chain links TRBV6-2 or TRBV6-3 with TRBJ1-1; D possibly corresponds to TRBD1 (6 bases). The CDR3 totals 14 residues. The germline gives CDR1 MNHEY, CDR2 SVGEGT. V dropped 0 bases and J dropped 4 bases, with 9 bases sitting between them. CDR3: CASSYSTGTTEAFF. The CDR3 DNA sequence: TGTGCCAGCAGTTACTCAACAGGGACCACTGAAGCTTTCTTT.

V usage is TRBV14 and J usage is TRBJ2-1; D possibly corresponds to TRBD2 (5 bases). Germline-derived CDR1 and CDR2 are SGHDN and FVKESK. The CDR3 consists of 15 residues. V was trimmed by 5 bases and J by 0 bases, leaving 11 bases between them. This CDR3 is CASSEGPSSYNEQFF. The CDR3 DNA reads as TGTGCCAGCAGCGAGGGCCCCAGCTCCTACAATGAGCAGTTCTTC.

This clone was seen ten or more times. J is TRBJ1-2 and V is TRBV5-4, with D unclear. The CDR3 length is 14 residues. V was shortened by 0 bases and J by 1 base, with 7 bases between the two germline ends. In germline, CDR1 is SGHNT, CDR2 YYREEE (reference sequence). In DNA form, the CDR3 reads TGTGCCAGCAGCTTGGCCCTTCTTAACTATGGCTACACCTTC. This sequence encodes CASSLALLNYGYTF.

The chain uses TRBV24-1 and TRBJ1-5; perhaps TRBD1 as D (5 bases). Trimming took 8 bases from V and 3 from J, leaving 22 bases between them. The CDR3 covers 17 residues. The germline CDR1 and CDR2 sequences are KGHDR and SFDVKD. CDR3 sequence (DNA): TGTGCCACCACCACGGTGAGGAGGGGAGGAGACAATCAGCCCCAGCATTTT. It specifies CATTTVRRGGDNQPQHF.

V gene TRBV5-5 combines with J gene TRBJ1-2; D unresolved. Per germline, CDR1 SGHKS and CDR2 YYEKEE (reference sequence). The CDR3 has 13 residues. Between the trimmed V and J ends, which lost 0 bases and 4 bases, there was a span of 7 bases. Here the CDR3 reads CASSLDGFYGYTF. CDR3 bases: TGTGCCAGCAGCTTGGACGGATTCTATGGCTACACCTTC.

This chain links TRBV6-5 with TRBJ1-1; no firm D call. Trimming took 2 bases from V and 1 from J, leaving 11 bases between them. Germline loops: CDR1 MNHEY, CDR2 SVGAGI. There are 15 residues in the CDR3. The CDR3 DNA reads as TGTGCCAGCAGTTACAGGGCCCGAAGGAACACTGAAGCTTTCTTT. Translation: CASSYRARRNTEAFF.

The chain joins TRBV28 to TRBJ1-2; D uncertain. This CDR3 has 13 amino acids. Germline CDR1 and CDR2: MDHEN and SYDVKM. Trimming removed 6 bases at V and 5 bases at J, with 13 bases between. CDR3: CASRPGHRYGYTF. For the CDR3, the DNA is TGTGCCAGCAGACCCGGGCACAGATATGGCTACACCTTC.

This chain uses TRBV10-3 with TRBJ1-2; TRBD1 might be the D (6 bases). The CDR3 runs to 14 residues. Germline V gives CDR1 ENHRY, CDR2 SYGVKD. Trimming pared 6 bases from V and 5 bases from J, leaving 16 bases between. The CDR3 spells CAISSTGQNYGYTF. The DNA for the CDR3 is TGTGCCATCAGCTCGACTGGACAGAATTATGGCTACACCTTC.